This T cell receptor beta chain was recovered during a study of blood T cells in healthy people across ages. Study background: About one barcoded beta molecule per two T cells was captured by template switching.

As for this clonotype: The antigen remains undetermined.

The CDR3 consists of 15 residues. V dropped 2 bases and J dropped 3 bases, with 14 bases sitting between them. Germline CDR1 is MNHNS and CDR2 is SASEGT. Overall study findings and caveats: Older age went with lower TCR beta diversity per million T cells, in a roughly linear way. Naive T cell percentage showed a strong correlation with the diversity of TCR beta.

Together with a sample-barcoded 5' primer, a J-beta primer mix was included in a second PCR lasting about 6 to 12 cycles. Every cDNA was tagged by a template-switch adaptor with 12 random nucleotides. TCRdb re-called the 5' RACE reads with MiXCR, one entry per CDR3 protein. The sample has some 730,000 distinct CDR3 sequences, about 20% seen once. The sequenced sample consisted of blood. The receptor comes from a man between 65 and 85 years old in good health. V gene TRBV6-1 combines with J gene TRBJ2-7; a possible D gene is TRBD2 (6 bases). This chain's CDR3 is CASSESSASVYEQYV. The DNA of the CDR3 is TGTGCCAGCAGTGAATCGTCGGCTAGCGTCTACGAGCAGTACGTC.